One sample yielded the 24 T cell receptor beta chains listed below, sequenced in a study of beta chain features in type 1 diabetes. Reverse transcription of all isolated RNA meant that expressed TCRB transcripts were sequenced. TCRdb's table, derived via immunoSEQ multiplex PCR, lists solely in-frame clones and lacks some. The sample includes about 130,000 clones, around a tenth of them seen just once. The sample consisted of central memory CD4+ T cells from blood. Source of these receptors: a man younger than 35 in good health.

The gene calls are TRBV4-3 and TRBJ2-1, with TRBD2 matching over 7 bases. Germline CDR1 reads LGHNA; CDR2 reads YSLEER. The CDR3 contains 18 residues. The junction had 14 bases not matched to a gene; V was cut back by 3 bases and J by 3 bases. CDR3 nucleotide sequence: TGCGCCAGCAGCCAGGACGGGGTCCGGGGGGACCTCTACAATGAGCAGTTCTTC. Translating gives CASSQDGVRGDLYNEQFF.

The V call is TRBV5-1, the J call TRBJ1-4, with 7 bases fitting TRBD1. This CDR3 has 16 residues. Trimming cost V 4 bases and J 7 bases; bases outside gene matches: 13. Germline V lookup: CDR1 SGHRS, CDR2 YFSETQ. The CDR3 DNA sequence: TGCGCCAGCAGCGAAGCTCACAGGGGCTCGGGTGAAAAACTGTTTTTT. It yields the protein CASSEAHRGSGEKLFF.

The chain combines TRBV7-2 with TRBJ1-1; no clear D. The CDR3 is 13 amino acids. V lost 1 base and J lost 4, with 7 bases in between. Germline V gene sequence: CDR1 SGHTA, CDR2 FQGNSA. This chain's CDR3 is CASSLGGGTEAFF. As DNA, the CDR3 is TGTGCCAGCAGCTTAGGAGGCGGCACTGAAGCTTTCTTT.

Only a few counts were recorded for this clone. The chain has TRBV30 and TRBJ1-2; no clear D. The CDR3 covers 14 residues. Germline values: CDR1 GTSNPN, CDR2 SVGIG (reference sequence). V was clipped by 3 bases and J by 1 base, with 12 bases between them. The CDR3 DNA sequence: TGTGCCTGGAGAGAGAATAGTTTTAACTATGGCTACACCTTC. This translates into CAWRENSFNYGYTF.

This clone was seen only a few times. For the CDR3, the DNA is TGTGCCTGGACCCGGGGGTCCAACACCGGGGAGCTGTTTTTT. Its translation is CAWTRGSNTGELFF. The chain employs TRBV30 and TRBJ2-2; D might be TRBD2 (6 bases). There are 14 residues in the CDR3. The V and J ends lost 4 bases and 2 bases respectively, with 11 bases between them. Looked up from germline, CDR1 is GTSNPN and CDR2 is SVGIG (reference sequence). Full variable domain (outside the CDR3, taken from reference TRBV30 and TRBJ2-2): SQTIHQWPATLVQPVGSPLSLECTVEGTSNPNLYWYRQAAGRGLQLLFYSVGIGQISSEVPQNLSASRPQDRQFILSSKKLLLSDSGFYLCAWTRGSNTGELFFGEGSRLTVL.

This clone was found a few times. The V and J genes are TRBV29-1 and TRBJ2-3; 11 bases align to TRBD2. Germline trimming cut 6 bases from V and 5 bases from J; bases unmatched to any gene: 7. Germline CDR1 is SQVTM and CDR2 is ANQGSEA. This CDR3 has 14 residues. The CDR3 spells CSVDSGGAGDTQYF. The CDR3 DNA reads TGCAGCGTAGATAGCGGGGGGGCCGGAGATACGCAGTATTTT.

This clone was seen more than once but under ten times. The V gene is TRBV30, the J gene TRBJ1-6; maybe TRBD1 (6 bases). Trimming cost V 0 bases and J 3 bases, with 9 bases left between them. This CDR3 is built from 15 residues. Germline V CDR1 and CDR2: GTSNPN, SVGIG (reference sequence). The CDR3 loop is CAWSVGASYNSPLHF. The DNA for the CDR3 is TGTGCCTGGAGTGTGGGGGCTAGCTATAATTCACCCCTCCACTTT.

This chain joins TRBV18 and TRBJ1-5, with TRBD1 matching over 9 bases. In germline, CDR1 is KGHSH, CDR2 LQKENI. The CDR3 consists of 14 residues. Germline trimming cut 3 bases from V and 5 bases from J; bases unmatched to any gene: 2. This chain's CDR3 is CASSPRQGDQPQHF. The CDR3 region has the DNA TGTGCCAGCTCACCTCGACAGGGGGATCAGCCCCAGCATTTT.

The gene calls are TRBV5-1 and TRBJ1-2; possible D gene TRBD1, 6 bases. The CDR3 spans 17 residues. Germline-derived CDR1 and CDR2 are SGHRS and YFSETQ. The V end lost 0 bases, the J end lost 0 bases, and 15 bases lay between the germline ends. The CDR3 nucleotides are TGCGCCAGCAGCTTGGACAGGGCGGCGGGGGCTAACTATGGCTACACCTTC. Translating gives CASSLDRAAGANYGYTF.

The chain has TRBV7-8 and TRBJ2-4; 9 bases match TRBD1. V was pared by 1 base and J by 6 bases, with 7 bases of the junction left unmatched. The CDR3 is 16 residues long. CDR1 and CDR2 from the germline V gene are SGHVS and FQNEAQ. As DNA, the CDR3 is TGTGCCAGCAGCTTAGTCGGGGACAGGGCGCGAAACATTCAGTACTTC. Translation gives CASSLVGDRARNIQYF.

This rearrangement joins TRBV10-3 to TRBJ2-7, with 15 nucleotides matching TRBD2. The junction had 10 bases not matched to a gene; V was cut back by 10 bases and J by 3 bases. Germline values: CDR1 ENHRY, CDR2 SYGVKD. This CDR3 spans 16 amino acids. In DNA form, the CDR3 reads TGTGCCAGCTTTGCAGGGACTAGCGGGGGGCACTACGAGCAGTACTTC. Residues: CASFAGTSGGHYEQYF.

The V gene is TRBV19, the J gene TRBJ2-7; possible D gene TRBD1, 6 bases. There are 14 residues in the CDR3. The V gene lost 1 base and the J gene lost 0 bases, with 7 bases spanning the gap. CDR1 and CDR2 from the germline V gene are LNHDA and SQIVND (reference sequence). The chain's CDR3 is CASSIGQASYEQYF. CDR3 in DNA: TGTGCCAGTAGTATAGGACAGGCCTCCTACGAGCAGTACTTC.

Concerning this clone: An end of the junction differs from the germline gene, which may be a read error. The chain employs TRBV11-2 and TRBJ1-3, with 7 bases that match TRBD1. This CDR3 spans 15 amino acids. CDR1 is SGHAT, CDR2 FQNNGV, per germline. CDR3 nucleotide sequence: TGTGCCAGCAGCTTAGCCGGGACAGCTGGAAACACCACATATTTT. As protein: CASSLAGTAGNTTYF.

The gene calls are TRBV6-1 and TRBJ1-4; D possibly corresponds to TRBD1 (5 bases). V dropped 3 bases and J dropped 7 bases, with 9 bases sitting between them. This CDR3 is built from 13 residues. Per the germline V gene, CDR1 is MNHNS and CDR2 is SASEGT. As DNA, the CDR3 is TGTGCCAGCAGTGAGTACAGGAGTGAAAAACTGTTTTTT. Translated, it gives CASSEYRSEKLFF.

This chain joins TRBV4-1 and TRBJ1-2, with 7 positions matching TRBD1. V shed 0 bases and J 4 bases; nucleotides not matched to a gene: 5. The CDR3 runs to 15 residues. CDR1 and CDR2 (germline): MGHRA, YSYEKL. The CDR3 spells CASSQDQGEAYGYTF. The CDR3 DNA is TGCGCCAGCAGCCAAGATCAGGGGGAGGCCTATGGCTACACCTTC.

The chain joins TRBV30 to TRBJ2-3, with 15 bases identical to TRBD2. CDR1 and CDR2 (germline): GTSNPN, SVGIG (reference sequence). The V segment lost 2 bases and the J segment 2 bases; nucleotides outside the gene matches: 11. The CDR3 is 19 residues long. CDR3 region: CAWSFGLAGGMLPTDTQYF. DNA of the CDR3: TGTGCCTGGAGTTTCGGACTAGCGGGGGGGATGCTCCCCACAGATACGCAGTATTTT. Together with reference TRBV30 and TRBJ2-3, the CDR3 gives the full variable domain: SQTIHQWPATLVQPVGSPLSLECTVEGTSNPNLYWYRQAAGRGLQLLFYSVGIGQISSEVPQNLSASRPQDRQFILSSKKLLLSDSGFYLCAWSFGLAGGMLPTDTQYFGPGTRLTVL.

In this sample, this clone turned up once. This chain uses TRBV20-1 with TRBJ1-1; tentative D call: TRBD1 (6 bases). V shed 8 bases and J shed 10 bases, with 17 bases lying between them. CDR1 and CDR2 (germline): DFQATT, SNEGSKA (reference sequence). This CDR3 region has 11 residues. CDR3 amino acids: CSFSRTEVAFF. Written as DNA, the CDR3 is TGCAGTTTTTCCCGGACAGAAGTAGCTTTCTTT.

This clone was detected only a few times. The chain carries TRBV4-3 and TRBJ2-7; weak D call: TRBD2 (6 bases). CDR3 length: 17 residues. From germline, CDR1 is LGHNA and CDR2 YSLEER. V was pared by 0 bases and J by 5 bases, with 20 bases between. CDR3 DNA sequence: TGCGCCAGCAGCCAAGATTTTCGATTCGGCGGGGTACACGAGCAGTACTTC. Translation gives CASSQDFRFGGVHEQYF.

There are a few counts of this clone. The chain uses TRBV7-2 and TRBJ2-7; no reliable D call. CDR1 and CDR2 (germline): SGHTA, FQGNSA. This CDR3 is built from 12 residues. V lost 3 bases to trimming and J lost 2 bases, with 5 bases between them. The CDR3 spells CASSFLAYEQYF. The DNA for the CDR3 is TGTGCCAGCAGCTTCCTTGCCTACGAGCAGTACTTC.

The table lists this clone with a few counts. This chain links TRBV4-3 with TRBJ2-5; 8 bases map to TRBD2. Germline assignment: CDR1 LGHNA and CDR2 YSLEER. This CDR3 comprises 15 residues. V lost 2 bases and J lost 7; bases outside the gene matches: 9. The CDR3 reads CASSQPGLEAATQYF. The CDR3 nucleotides read TGCGCCAGCAGCCAACCGGGACTAGAGGCAGCGACCCAGTACTTC.

A few counts support this clone. The rearrangement links TRBV15 to TRBJ1-1, with 10 bases lining up with TRBD1. From germline, CDR1 is LNHNV and CDR2 YYDKDF (reference sequence). The CDR3 totals 18 residues. V dropped 5 bases and J dropped 0; count of bases not matched to a gene: 12. The CDR3 sequence: CATSLGLWDRGLNTEAFF. The CDR3 DNA is TGTGCCACCAGCCTAGGCCTATGGGACAGGGGTTTGAACACTGAAGCTTTCTTT.

This chain joins TRBV7-2 and TRBJ2-3; 9 nucleotides match TRBD2. V trimming: 4 bases; J trimming: 4 bases; junction bases outside the gene matches: 9. The V gene's germline CDR1 is SGHTA and CDR2 FQGNSA. CDR3 size: 16 residues. The CDR3 sequence: CASSSRPSGVSDTQYF. Written as DNA, the CDR3 is TGTGCCAGCAGCTCTAGGCCTAGCGGGGTCTCAGATACGCAGTATTTT.

In its sample, this clone was seen a few times. The chain recombines TRBV19 with TRBJ1-1; 7 bases map to TRBD1. Trimming removed 3 bases from V and 1 base from J; junction bases left unmatched: 8. The CDR3 is 16 amino acids. Germline CDR1 LNHDA, CDR2 SQIVND (reference sequence). CDR3 bases: TGTGCCAGTAGTATGAGAGGGGGCCGGGGGAACACTGAAGCTTTCTTT. Translating it yields CASSMRGGRGNTEAFF. The entire variable domain, with the rest obtained from reference TRBV19 and TRBJ1-1, is as follows: DGGITQSPKYLFRKEGQNVTLSCEQNLNHDAMYWYRQDPGQGLRLIYYSQIVNDFQKGDIAEGYSVSREKKESFPLTVTSAQKNPTAFYLCASSMRGGRGNTEAFFGQGTRLTVV.

This chain connects TRBV6-5 to TRBJ2-1; 8 bases are shared with TRBD1. Germline CDR1 reads MNHEY; CDR2 reads SVGAGI. This CDR3 region has 14 residues. V gave up 3 bases and J gave up 3 bases; unmatched junction bases: 1. The CDR3 loop reads CASSYGTGYNEQFF. DNA for the CDR3: TGTGCCAGCAGTTATGGGACAGGCTACAATGAGCAGTTCTTC.